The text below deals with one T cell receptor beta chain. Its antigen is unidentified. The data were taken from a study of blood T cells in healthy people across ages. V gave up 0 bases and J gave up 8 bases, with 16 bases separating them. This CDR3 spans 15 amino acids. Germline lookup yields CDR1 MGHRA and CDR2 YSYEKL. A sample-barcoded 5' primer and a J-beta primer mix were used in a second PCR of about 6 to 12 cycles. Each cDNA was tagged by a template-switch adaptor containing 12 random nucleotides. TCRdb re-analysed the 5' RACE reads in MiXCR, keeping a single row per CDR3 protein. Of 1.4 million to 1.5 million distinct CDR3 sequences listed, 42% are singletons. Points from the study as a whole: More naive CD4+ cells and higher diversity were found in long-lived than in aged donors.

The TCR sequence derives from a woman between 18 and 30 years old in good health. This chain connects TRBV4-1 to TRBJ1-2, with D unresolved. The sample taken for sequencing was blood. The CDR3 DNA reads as TGCGCCAGCAGCCAAGATGAAAGGTGGGGTGGAGGCTACACCTTC. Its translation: CASSQDERWGGGYTF.